The TCR beta chain under discussion was sequenced for a study of T cell changes during pregnancy in multiple sclerosis. Germline CDR1 and CDR2: LNHDA and SQIVND (reference sequence). Losses at the gene ends were 6 bases for V and 0 bases for J; bases not matched to a gene: 5. This CDR3 has 14 residues. Assay: immunoSEQ multiplex PCR; the TCRdb copy retains only in-frame clones and omits some. The sample includes roughly 23,000 clones, more than 75% of them seen just once. J is TRBJ2-7 and V is TRBV19; 7 bases match TRBD1. The starting material was CD4+ T cells from peripheral blood mononuclear cells, obtained in the second trimester of pregnancy. This receptor was taken from a female donor in good health, enrolled as a control in a pregnancy study. CDR3 protein: CASSRRQGSYEQYF. The CDR3 bases are TGTGCCAGTAGCCGTCGACAGGGCTCCTACGAGCAGTACTTC.